This T cell receptor (beta chain) was profiled in a study of blood T cell repertoires in COVID-19. The overall study: The samples span acute and convalescent COVID-19 from the United States, Italy and Spain. From T cells, B-cell-depleted T cells, or PBMCs came the material, which was cDNA or gDNA.

Germline CDR1 SGHRS, CDR2 YFSETQ. CDR3 length: 14 residues. Trimming stripped 3 bases from V and 13 bases from J, with 20 bases between. Original analysis: By means of reference gene primer amplification, nucleated cell counts were estimated. Assay used: immunoSEQ multiplex PCR; TCRdb lists only in-frame clones, some missing. Clone size and V and J calls were adopted from that table, with D and trimming inferred from the DNA. The table has 150,000 to 200,000 clones, 89% seen once. The sequence came from a man between 60 and 70 years old with acute or convalescent COVID-19. V usage is TRBV5-1 and J usage is TRBJ2-1; D is perhaps TRBD1 (6 bases). Sequencing was done on a sample of peripheral blood. In DNA, the CDR3 is TGCGCCAGCAGCTCCTCAGGGGACACCCCTCTCCAGTTCTTC. This encodes CASSSSGDTPLQFF.